A single sample gave rise to the 8 T cell receptor beta chains below, sequenced in a study of T cells in Graves' hyperthyroidism and ophthalmopathy. What was amplified from RNA transcripts were TCR beta CDR3 regions. Carried out on the TCR CDR3, a first-round RT-PCR used the HTBI primer set. TCRdb re-called the multiplex PCR reads through MiXCR, storing one row per CDR3 protein. Among about 410,000 distinct CDR3 sequences listed, roughly 14% were seen once. The sample comprised blood. Receptors originate from a man younger than 35 with Graves' ophthalmopathy.

This clonotype was counted at least ten times. The chain recombines TRBV4-2 with TRBJ2-7; 8 bases are shared with TRBD1. Trimming cost V 0 bases and J 0 bases; bases outside gene matches: 1. Germline-derived CDR1 and CDR2 are LGHNA and YNFKEQ. CDR3 size: 15 residues. CDR3 coding DNA: TGTGCCAGCAGCCAAGAGGGGACAGGCTCCTACGAGCAGTACTTC. Its protein is CASSQEGTGSYEQYF.

This clonotype occurred a few times. J is TRBJ1-5 and V is TRBV6-5, with D possibly matching TRBD1 (6 bases). The CDR3 runs to 15 residues. The V gene lost 2 bases and the J gene lost 1 base, with 9 bases spanning the gap. Germline CDR1 MNHEY, CDR2 SVGAGI. CDR3: CASSYGQPSNQPQHF. The CDR3 region has the DNA TGTGCCAGCAGTTACGGACAGCCGAGCAATCAGCCCCAGCATTTT.

This clonotype has a count of ten or more. The chain links TRBV20-1 to TRBJ2-6, with D hard to call. Germline V gene sequence: CDR1 DFQATT, CDR2 SNEGSKA (reference sequence). Trimming cost V 3 bases and J 3 bases, with 15 bases left between them. The CDR3 loop spans 16 amino acids. The CDR3 DNA reads as TGCAGTGCTAGGTGGTGGGCCGCCGGTGGGGCCAACGTCCTGACTTTC. It codes for CSARWWAAGGANVLTF.

This clonotype has more than one count but fewer than ten. J is TRBJ2-1 and V is TRBV19, with D perhaps TRBD2 (6 bases). CDR3 size: 15 residues. CDR1 and CDR2 from the germline V gene are LNHDA and SQIVND (reference sequence). V was cut by 2 bases and J by 2 bases, with 10 bases left in between. The CDR3 spells CASSIPGVPYNEQFF. The CDR3, as DNA: TGTGCCAGTAGTATACCGGGGGTCCCCTACAATGAGCAGTTCTTC.

This chain joins TRBV10-1 and TRBJ1-1; 7 nucleotides align to TRBD1. V shed 6 bases, J shed 0 bases, and the junction held 7 bases outside the gene matches. Germline CDR1 WNHNN, CDR2 SYGVQD (reference sequence). The CDR3 extends over 15 amino acids. The CDR3 sequence is CASRRRQGMNTEAFF. CDR3 nucleotide sequence: TGCGCCAGCAGGCGGAGACAGGGAATGAACACTGAAGCTTTCTTT.

This clonotype has a count of ten or more. This chain connects TRBV10-3 to TRBJ2-3; D ambiguous. Germline CDR1 and CDR2: ENHRY and SYGVKD. Trimming removed 0 bases at V and 3 bases at J, with 7 bases between. The CDR3 loop spans 14 amino acids. The CDR3 DNA is TGTGCCATCAGTGAGTCGGCGGCAACAGATACGCAGTATTTT. Protein product: CAISESAATDTQYF.

This clonotype was detected only a few times. CDR3 DNA sequence: TGTGCCAGCAGCGGGCGGGACAGGGGGAACAATCAGCCCCAGCATTTT. Translated: CASSGRDRGNNQPQHF. The chain recombines TRBV5-6 with TRBJ1-5; 11 bases match TRBD1. Germline loops: CDR1 SGHDT, CDR2 YYEEEE. The CDR3 has 16 residues. V lost 4 bases and J lost 3; bases outside the gene matches: 6.

This chain connects TRBV10-1 to TRBJ2-5, with D possibly TRBD2 on 5 matching bases. Germline V gene sequence: CDR1 WNHNN, CDR2 SYGVQD (reference sequence). The CDR3 is made up of 14 amino acids. Between the trimmed V and J ends, which lost 5 bases and 5 bases, there was a span of 15 bases. CDR3 nucleotides: TGCGCCAGCAGTTTGGACTCGACAAGGGAGACCCAGTACTTC. This sequence encodes CASSLDSTRETQYF.